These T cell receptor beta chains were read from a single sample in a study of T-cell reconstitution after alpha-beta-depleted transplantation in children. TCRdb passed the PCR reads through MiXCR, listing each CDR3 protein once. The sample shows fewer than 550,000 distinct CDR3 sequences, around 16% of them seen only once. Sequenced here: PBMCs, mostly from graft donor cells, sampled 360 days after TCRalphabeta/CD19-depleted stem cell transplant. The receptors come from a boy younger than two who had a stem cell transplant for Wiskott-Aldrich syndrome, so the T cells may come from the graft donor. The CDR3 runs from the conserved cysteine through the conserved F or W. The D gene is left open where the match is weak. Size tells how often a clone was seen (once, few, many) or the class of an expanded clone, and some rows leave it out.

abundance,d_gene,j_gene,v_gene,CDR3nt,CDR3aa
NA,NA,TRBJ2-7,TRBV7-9,TGTGCCAGCAGCTTACGCTCTCAGGGTAGCTACGAGCAGTACTTC,CASSLRSQGSYEQYF
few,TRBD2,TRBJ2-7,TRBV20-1,TGCAGTGCTAGAGCGGGGGGAGGCGAGCAGTACTTC,CSARAGGGEQYF
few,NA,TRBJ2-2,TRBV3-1,TGTGCCAGCAGCCAGGAGGGTACGGCCGGGGAGCTGTTTTTT,CASSQEGTAGELFF
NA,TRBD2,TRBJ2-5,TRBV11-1,TGTGCCAGCAGCTCCCCTACTAGCGGGAGGGCCCTTTACGAGACCCAGTACTTC,CASSSPTSGRALYETQYF
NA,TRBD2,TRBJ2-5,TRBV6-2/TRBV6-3,TGTGCCAGCAGTTACCCCCCCCGACTAGCGGGAGTTCAAGAGACCCAGTACTTC,CASSYPPRLAGVQETQYF
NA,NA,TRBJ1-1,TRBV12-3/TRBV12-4,TGTGCCAGCAGCAGCCGAGTAGGGAACACTGAAGCTTTCTTT,CASSSRVGNTEAFF
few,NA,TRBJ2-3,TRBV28,TGTGCCAGCAGCGTGGACCGTCGCACAGATACGCAGTATTTT,CASSVDRRTDTQYF
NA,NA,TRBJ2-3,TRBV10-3,TGTGCCATCCGAGATACAGATCACACAGATACGCAGTATTTT,CAIRDTDHTDTQYF
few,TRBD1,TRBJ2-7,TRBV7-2,TGTGCCAGCAGCTTCGGGACAGGGATCTACGAGCAGTACTTC,CASSFGTGIYEQYF
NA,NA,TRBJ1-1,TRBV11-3,TGTGCCAGCAGCTTAAGAGAGCGACATCTGAACACTGAAGCTTTCTTT,CASSLRERHLNTEAFF
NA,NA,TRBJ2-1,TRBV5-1,TGCGCCAGCAGCTTGGTTTATAGGTTCGATGAGCAGTTCTTC,CASSLVYRFDEQFF
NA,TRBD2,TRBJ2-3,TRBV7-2,TGTGCCAGCAGCTTCTCGCTAGCGGGGTTTAGCACAGATACGCAGTATTTT,CASSFSLAGFSTDTQYF
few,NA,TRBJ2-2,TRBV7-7,TGTGCCAGCCGAGGGGGGCCGAACACCGGGGAGCTGTTTTTT,CASRGGPNTGELFF
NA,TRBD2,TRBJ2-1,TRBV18,TGTGCCAGCTCACTACTCGGGACTAGCTCCTACAATGAGCAGTTCTTC,CASSLLGTSSYNEQFF
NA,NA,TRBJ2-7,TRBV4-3,TGCGCCAGCAGCCAAGTTTTTTTCGGGGGGCTGTACGAGCAGTACTTC,CASSQVFFGGLYEQYF
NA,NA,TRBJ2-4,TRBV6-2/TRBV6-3,TGTGCCAGCAATCGGGACGGGAAAAACATTCAGTACTTC,CASNRDGKNIQYF
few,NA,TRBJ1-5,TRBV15,TGTGCCACCAGCAGAGAGGTTAGCAATCAGCCCCAGCATTTT,CATSREVSNQPQHF
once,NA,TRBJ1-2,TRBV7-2,TGTGCCAGCAGCTTAAATCGTAACTATGGCTACACCTTC,CASSLNRNYGYTF
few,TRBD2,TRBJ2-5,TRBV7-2,TGTGCCAGCAGCTTAGTGGTAGCGGGGGACCAAGAGACCCAGTACTTC,CASSLVVAGDQETQYF
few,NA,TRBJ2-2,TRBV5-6,TGTGCCAGCAGCAGATTCAGGGGGAACACCGGGGAGCTGTTTTTT,CASSRFRGNTGELFF
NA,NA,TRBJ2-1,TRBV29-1,TGCAGCGTTGAGCCGGGACCCTGGTCTGGGAATGAGCAGTTCTTC,CSVEPGPWSGNEQFF
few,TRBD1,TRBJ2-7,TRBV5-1,TGCGCCAGCAGCCCGCGGACAGGGTTAATCTCCTACGAGCAGTACTTC,CASSPRTGLISYEQYF
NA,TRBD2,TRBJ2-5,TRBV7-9,TGTGCCAGCAGCTCGGGACTAGCGGGACGTACTCAAGAGACCCAGTACTTC,CASSSGLAGRTQETQYF
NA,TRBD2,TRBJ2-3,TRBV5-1,TGCGCCAGCAGCTCCGCTAGCGGGGGGCTCGCTAGCACAGATACGCAGTATTTT,CASSSASGGLASTDTQYF
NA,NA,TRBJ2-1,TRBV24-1,TGTGCCACCAGTAGCGGTTCCTACAATGAGCAGTTCTTC,CATSSGSYNEQFF
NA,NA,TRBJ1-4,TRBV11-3,TGTGCCAGCAGCTTATGGCCGGGGGCTAATGAAAAACTGTTTTTT,CASSLWPGANEKLFF
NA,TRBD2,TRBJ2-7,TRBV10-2,TGCGCCAGCACCCTAGCGGGAGTCCCCTACGAGCAGTACTTC,CASTLAGVPYEQYF
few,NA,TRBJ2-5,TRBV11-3,TGTGCCAGCAGCTTAGATGGAAGGCAGATCCAAGAGACCCAGTACTTC,CASSLDGRQIQETQYF
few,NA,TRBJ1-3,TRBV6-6,TGTGCCAGCAGTTGGGCAGCTGGAAACACCATATATTTT,CASSWAAGNTIYF